The 9 T cell receptor beta chains below were found in one sample sequenced in a study of T cells in localized non-small cell lung cancer. Generated by immunoSEQ multiplex PCR, the TCRdb table keeps only in-frame clones and is missing some. The data hold tens of thousands of clones, with approximately 84% observed a single time. The sample consisted of peripheral blood, taken before any cancer treatment. All receptors come from a female donor older than 55 with stage I lung adenocarcinoma.

The V gene is TRBV6-1, the J gene TRBJ1-1; D unresolved. Trimming took off 7 bases at V and 3 bases at J, with 6 bases between the two ends. Per the germline V gene, CDR1 is MNHNS and CDR2 is SASEGT. CDR3 size: 11 residues. The CDR3 reads CASNLHTEAFF. DNA of the CDR3: TGTGCCAGCAACCTCCACACTGAAGCTTTCTTT.

This sequence joins TRBV5-1 and TRBJ1-1; D call uncertain. This CDR3 has 14 amino acids. Germline values: CDR1 SGHRS, CDR2 YFSETQ. V dropped 1 base and J dropped 2 bases, with 9 bases sitting between them. CDR3 sequence reads: CASSLSGINTEAFF. DNA of the CDR3: TGCGCCAGCAGCTTGTCCGGGATAAACACTGAAGCTTTCTTT.

This chain links TRBV2 with TRBJ1-1, with D perhaps matching TRBD1 (5 bases). V was clipped by 8 bases and J by 6 bases, with 19 bases between them. This CDR3 is built from 14 residues. The germline V gene encodes CDR1 SNHLY and CDR2 FYNNEI. The chain's CDR3 is CASSGGSTGAEAFF. CDR3 DNA: TGTGCCAGCTCGGGGGGGTCCACCGGGGCTGAAGCTTTCTTT.

The rearrangement uses TRBV14 and TRBJ2-2, with a possible D match to TRBD2 (5 bases). Trimming took off 0 bases at V and 3 bases at J, with 14 bases between the two ends. Germline CDR1 reads SGHDN; CDR2 reads FVKESK. The CDR3 sequence is 17 residues long. CDR3 DNA: TGTGCCAGCAGCCAAGAAAGCTTTTTCGGGGACACCGGGGAGCTGTTTTTT. Translating gives CASSQESFFGDTGELFF.

This chain connects TRBV30 to TRBJ2-7; unclear D gene. This CDR3 spans 11 amino acids. Trimming left V 1 base short and J 9 bases short, with 10 bases between. CDR1 GTSNPN and CDR2 SVGIG come from the germline V gene (reference sequence). DNA for the CDR3: TGTGCCTGGAGTGGGCCTCTCACGCAGTACTTC. Its protein product is CAWSGPLTQYF.

The genes are TRBV11-3 and TRBJ1-1; no reliable D call. Germline values: CDR1 SGHNT, CDR2 YENEEA. Trimming removed 7 bases at V and 0 bases at J, with 9 bases between. This CDR3 has 13 amino acids. Written as DNA, the CDR3 is TGTGCCAGCACCCCGGCGGTGAACACTGAAGCTTTCTTT. This translates into CASTPAVNTEAFF.

This clone has only a few counts. The CDR3 loop reads CAYAGEIDNEQFF. CDR3 coding DNA: TGTGCCTACGCCGGGGAGATAGACAATGAGCAGTTCTTC. The chain couples TRBV10-3 to TRBJ2-1; D is perhaps TRBD2 (5 bases). The CDR3 has 13 residues. Deletions cut 11 bases from V and 5 bases from J, with 16 bases between. Germline V gene sequence: CDR1 ENHRY, CDR2 SYGVKD.

The chain has TRBV7-2 and TRBJ2-1, with 13 bases matching TRBD2. Unmatched junction bases numbered 10, after V lost 4 bases and J lost 10 bases. CDR3 length equals 16 residues. Germline V gene lookup returns CDR1 SGHTA and CDR2 FQGNSA. The CDR3 bases are TGTGCCAGCAGCTCAACCCGACTAGCGGGGGGAGGGGAGCAGTTCTTC. It is translated as CASSSTRLAGGGEQFF. The complete variable domain, with remaining parts taken from reference TRBV7-2 and TRBJ2-1, reads GAGVSQSPSNKVTEKGKDVELRCDPISGHTALYWYRQSLGQGLEFLIYFQGNSAPDKSGLPSDRFSAERTGGSVSTLTIQRTQQEDSAVYLCASSSTRLAGGGEQFFGPGTRLTVL.

The chain has TRBV19 and TRBJ1-1; 8 bases are a match to TRBD1. The J segment lost 2 bases and the V segment lost 2 bases, leaving 4 bases of the junction unmatched. The CDR3 sequence is 15 residues long. Germline CDR1 LNHDA, CDR2 SQIVND (reference sequence). The DNA of the CDR3 is TGTGCCAGTAGTATAAGATCAGGGGGCAACACTGAAGCTTTCTTT. Its protein is CASSIRSGGNTEAFF.